Below, 27 T cell receptor beta chains from the same sample are listed, as sequenced in a study of regulatory T cells in long-lasting Graves disease. Specified time point: newly diagnosed GD, antithyroid drugs for less than 3 months. Preparation of the TCR library used RNA extracted from PBMCs. Sequencing libraries for TCR beta were prepared with iRepertoire HTBI primers and Arm-PCR of CDR3 regions. TCRdb reprocessed the multiplex PCR reads with MiXCR, giving one entry per CDR3 protein. The sample has about 460,000 distinct CDR3 sequences; 14% are singletons. These data were also reused for a study on T cells in Graves' hyperthyroidism and ophthalmopathy.

The starting material was peripheral blood mononuclear cells (PBMCs), obtained at new diagnosis, from a patient treated with antithyroid drugs. The receptors were sampled from a woman between 45 and 60 years old with Graves disease.

This clonotype was seen a few times. The J gene is TRBJ1-1, the V gene TRBV29-1, with 9 bases lining up with TRBD1. CDR1 is SQVTM, CDR2 ANQGSEA, per germline. The CDR3 covers 17 residues. V was pared by 5 bases and J by 1 base, with 14 bases of the junction left unmatched. In DNA form, the CDR3 reads TGCAGCGTTCTGTCAACAGGGGGCTTTCTCACGAACACTGAAGCTTTCTTT. Translation: CSVLSTGGFLTNTEAFF.

J is TRBJ1-6 and V is TRBV18, with 7 bases lining up with TRBD1. In germline, CDR1 is KGHSH, CDR2 LQKENI. The CDR3 is made up of 16 amino acids. The ends lost 5 bases at V and 7 bases at J; junction bases unmatched: 11. The DNA of the CDR3 is TGTGCCAGCTCAAATGTATGGGAACAGGGGAATTCACCCCTCCACTTT. It translates to CASSNVWEQGNSPLHF.

This clonotype was counted a few times. V and J are TRBV3-1 and TRBJ2-3, with 12 bases aligning to TRBD2. The CDR3 is 12 amino acids. The germline gives CDR1 LGHDT, CDR2 YNNKEL (reference sequence). After removal of 10 bases from V and 6 bases from J, the junction contained 2 bases not matched to a gene. In nucleotides, the CDR3 is TGTGCCACGCTAGCGGGAGGGGATACGCAGTATTTT. It encodes CATLAGGDTQYF.

The V gene is TRBV20-1, the J gene TRBJ2-7; the D gene is possibly TRBD2 (5 bases). V was cut by 2 bases and J by 3 bases, with 11 bases left in between. The germline CDR1 and CDR2 sequences are DFQATT and SNEGSKA (reference sequence). The CDR3 has 13 residues. CDR3 sequence reads: CSARPPDFYEQYF. In DNA, the CDR3 is TGCAGTGCTAGACCCCCGGACTTCTACGAGCAGTACTTC.

The sample holds a few counts of this clonotype. The chain recombines TRBV20-1 with TRBJ1-6, with 9 bases aligning to TRBD1. The V gene end was trimmed by 1 base and the J gene end by 7 bases; junction bases not matched to a gene: 5. The CDR3 totals 15 residues. Germline CDR1 is DFQATT and CDR2 is SNEGSKA (reference sequence). The CDR3 spells CSARGDRVWNSPLHF. CDR3 coding DNA: TGCAGTGCTAGAGGGGACAGGGTTTGGAATTCACCCCTCCACTTT.

This clonotype was observed at least ten times. The chain joins TRBV12-3 or TRBV12-4 to TRBJ2-6; tentatively, D is TRBD2 (5 bases). Trimming removed 3 bases at V and 1 base at J, with 13 bases between. This CDR3 comprises 17 residues. CDR3 amino acids: CASSFLRAGSGANVLTF. CDR3 nucleotides: TGTGCCAGCAGTTTTTTGAGGGCTGGGTCTGGGGCCAACGTCCTGACTTTC.

This clonotype was recorded a few times. V and J are TRBV9 and TRBJ1-5, with 7 bases lining up with TRBD1. Germline CDR1 and CDR2: SGDLS and YYNGEE. The CDR3 totals 15 residues. V was pared by 3 bases and J by 3 bases, with 6 bases of the junction left unmatched. Written as DNA, the CDR3 is TGTGCCAGCAGCGCGCCGACAGGGCCCAATCAGCCCCAGCATTTT. Protein: CASSAPTGPNQPQHF.

This clonotype showed up many times. The V and J genes are TRBV30 and TRBJ2-3, with TRBD2 as a possible D gene (6 bases). The CDR3 runs 13 residues. With 0 bases removed from V and 6 bases from J, the gap between germline ends came to 10 bases. Germline CDR1 and CDR2: GTSNPN and SVGIG (reference sequence). CDR3 residues: CAWSVRERDTQYF. In DNA form, the CDR3 reads TGTGCCTGGAGTGTACGGGAGCGGGATACGCAGTATTTT.

The V and J genes are TRBV10-3 and TRBJ2-1; possible D gene TRBD1, 7 bases. The CDR3 is 14 amino acids. V lost 4 bases and J 3 bases, leaving 10 bases between the germline ends. Looked up from germline, CDR1 is ENHRY and CDR2 is SYGVKD. Here the CDR3 DNA reads TGTGCCATCAGTGGGGGGGACAGCTACAATGAGCAGTTCTTC. Translated: CAISGGDSYNEQFF.

With regard to this clonotype: A much larger clone is a single base away; this may be a read error. The rearrangement uses TRBV6-5 and TRBJ2-2; either TRBD1 or TRBD2 may fit D (5 bases each). The CDR3 spans 16 residues. Trimming cost V 0 bases and J 4 bases, with 12 bases left between them. Germline CDR1 and CDR2: MNHEY and SVGAGI. The CDR3 coding sequence is TGTGCCAGCAGTTACTCGTCAGGGACCTTCACCGGGGAGCTGTTTTTT. The encoded protein is CASSYSSGTFTGELFF.

There are many counts of this clonotype. The chain is built from TRBV28 and TRBJ2-1; TRBD2 matches at 9 bases. J gave up 5 bases and V 3 bases, and 11 bases lay outside the gene matches. The CDR3 totals 17 residues. CDR1 and CDR2 from the germline V gene are MDHEN and SYDVKM. CDR3 residues: CASSFDLRLAGNNEQFF. CDR3 coding DNA: TGTGCCAGCAGTTTCGATTTGCGGCTAGCGGGGAACAATGAGCAGTTCTTC.

The chain uses TRBV4-1 and TRBJ1-3; 7 nucleotides agree with TRBD1. The CDR3 has 15 amino acids. The germline V gene encodes CDR1 MGHRA and CDR2 YSYEKL. J was trimmed by 0 bases and V by 3 bases; bases with no gene match: 2. The CDR3 loop is CASSQGQLSGNTIYF. Written as DNA, the CDR3 is TGCGCCAGCAGCCAGGGACAGCTCTCTGGAAACACCATATATTTT.

There are a few counts of this clonotype. The chain uses TRBV29-1 and TRBJ1-1; D is uncertain. The CDR3 has 11 residues. V was shortened by 6 bases and J by 0 bases, with 5 bases between the two germline ends. Per germline, CDR1 SQVTM and CDR2 ANQGSEA. The CDR3 DNA reads as TGCAGCGTAAGACTGAACACTGAAGCTTTCTTT. Translated: CSVRLNTEAFF.

A few counts support this clonotype. A much bigger clone sits one base away, suggesting this may be a read error. This chain uses TRBV20-1 with TRBJ2-3; the D gene is possibly TRBD1 (6 bases). The J call may be faulty, since TRBJ1-5 better matches the DNA end. CDR3 size: 14 residues. Germline-derived CDR1 and CDR2 are DFQATT and SNEGSKA (reference sequence). The CDR3 region has the DNA TGCAGTGCTAGACGACGGGACACCACAGATACGCAGCATTTT. This codes for CSARRRDTTDTQHF.

The chain combines TRBV5-1 with TRBJ2-7; a possible D gene is TRBD1 (6 bases). V was trimmed by 2 bases and J by 2 bases, leaving 23 bases between them. Per the germline V gene, CDR1 is SGHRS and CDR2 is YFSETQ. The length of the CDR3 is 18 residues. The CDR3 nucleotides are TGCGCCAGCAGCTTATTGGCAGGGGCGCTCCAGGACCCCTACGAGCAGTACTTC. Translated, it gives CASSLLAGALQDPYEQYF.

There are many counts of this clonotype. This chain connects TRBV14 to TRBJ1-1; 10 positions agree with TRBD1. This CDR3 contains 13 residues. Germline V gene data show CDR1 as SGHDN and CDR2 as FVKESK. V lost 4 bases to trimming and J lost 6 bases; unmatched junction nucleotides: 2. CDR3 in amino acids: CASSLTGGSEAFF. In nucleotides, the CDR3 is TGTGCCAGCAGCCTGACAGGGGGCTCTGAAGCTTTCTTT.

This clonotype was observed a few times. The chain employs TRBV7-9 and TRBJ2-3, with 8 bases aligning to TRBD2. V was pared by 5 bases and J by 3 bases, with 13 bases of the junction left unmatched. The length of the CDR3 is 17 residues. Germline V CDR1 and CDR2: SEHNR, FQNEAQ (reference sequence). The CDR3: CASSPETSGGFTDTQYF. In DNA form, the CDR3 reads TGTGCCAGCAGCCCCGAGACCTCGGGGGGGTTTACAGATACGCAGTATTTT. The full variable domain, its missing parts supplied by reference TRBV7-9 and TRBJ2-3, is DTGVSQNPRHKITKRGQNVTFRCDPISEHNRLYWYRQTLGQGPEFLTYFQNEAQLEKSRLLSDRFSAERPKGSFSTLEIQRTEQGDSAMYLCASSPETSGGFTDTQYFGPGTRLTVL.

As for this clonotype: An end of the junction differs from the germline gene, which may be a read error. This chain connects TRBV6-1 to TRBJ2-1; D gene uncertain. Germline V gene data show CDR1 as MNHNS and CDR2 as SASEGT. The CDR3 is 13 amino acids. The DNA for the CDR3 is TGTCCCAGCAGCCTAAGCTCCTACAATGAGCAGTTCTTC. It is translated as CPSSLSSYNEQFF.

This clonotype came up many times. The rearrangement links TRBV6-2 or TRBV6-3 to TRBJ2-5, with D possibly matching TRBD2 (6 bases). The CDR3 runs 15 residues. V was clipped by 5 bases and J by 1 base, with 14 bases between them. Germline V gene data show CDR1 as MNHEY and CDR2 as SVGEGT. Written as DNA, the CDR3 is TGTGCCAGCAGTGTCGTTGCGGGGACCCAAGAGACCCAGTACTTC. Protein product: CASSVVAGTQETQYF.

This clonotype was counted many times. The chain combines TRBV14 with TRBJ2-1, with D perhaps being TRBD1 or TRBD2 (5 bases each). This CDR3 region has 15 residues. Germline V gene lookup returns CDR1 SGHDN and CDR2 FVKESK. V was cut by 5 bases and J by 3 bases, with 14 bases left in between. CDR3 in amino acids: CASSEQDDYYNEQFF. Here the CDR3 DNA reads TGTGCCAGCAGCGAACAGGATGACTACTACAATGAGCAGTTCTTC.

This clonotype turned up a few times. The chain carries TRBV5-1 and TRBJ2-2; unclear D gene. The ends were cut back, 4 bases at V and 0 bases at J, with 10 bases in the middle. This CDR3 has 15 amino acids. Germline V gives CDR1 SGHRS, CDR2 YFSETQ. The DNA of the CDR3 is TGCGCCAGCAGCCGCCCGACGGCGAACACCGGGGAGCTGTTTTTT. It translates to CASSRPTANTGELFF.

This clonotype occurred many times. The chain has TRBV6-9 and TRBJ2-5, with D perhaps given as TRBD1 or TRBD2 (6 bases each). With 3 bases removed from V and 0 bases from J, the gap between germline ends came to 14 bases. CDR3 length: 16 amino acids. CDR1 and CDR2 (germline): MNHGY, SVAAGI. The CDR3 sequence: CASSYWGASNQETQYF. The CDR3 region has the DNA TGTGCCAGCAGTTACTGGGGGGCTTCTAACCAAGAGACCCAGTACTTC.

This clonotype was detected ten times or more. The chain has TRBV5-1 and TRBJ2-1, with 9 bases matching TRBD2. Trimming cost V 5 bases and J 3 bases; bases outside gene matches: 6. The germline V gene encodes CDR1 SGHRS and CDR2 YFSETQ. The CDR3 has 15 residues. The CDR3, as DNA: TGCGCCAGCAGATTAGCGGGAGCGGTCTACAATGAGCAGTTCTTC. Translation gives CASRLAGAVYNEQFF.

This clonotype was counted at least ten times. The chain combines TRBV12-5 with TRBJ1-5; D is undetermined. Germline V gene sequence: CDR1 LGHNT, CDR2 FRNRAP. The CDR3 totals 14 residues. Between the trimmed V and J ends, which lost 0 bases and 7 bases, there was a span of 10 bases. DNA for the CDR3: TGTGCTAGTGGTTTGGTACCTCGGGTCCAGCCCCAGCATTTT. Protein: CASGLVPRVQPQHF.

Details on this clonotype: The junction and the germline gene differ at one end; a read error may be behind it. V and J are TRBV7-2 and TRBJ2-1; 8 nucleotides agree with TRBD2. This CDR3 contains 16 residues. Germline CDR1 reads SGHTA; CDR2 reads FQGNSA. CDR3 region: CASSLDGGGSYNGQFF. The CDR3 DNA follows: TGTGCCAGCAGCTTAGACGGGGGGGGTTCCTACAATGGGCAGTTCTTC.

This clonotype has just a few counts. This sequence joins TRBV6-2 or TRBV6-3 and TRBJ1-4; possible D gene TRBD1, 6 bases. V lost 5 bases and J 0 bases, leaving 16 bases between the germline ends. The length of the CDR3 is 17 residues. Germline CDR1 is MNHEY and CDR2 is SVGEGT. The DNA of the CDR3 is TGTGCCAGCAGTCGGACTAGTAGGACAGCAACTAATGAAAAACTGTTTTTT. Translation: CASSRTSRTATNEKLFF.

This clonotype was found a few times. The rearrangement joins TRBV19 to TRBJ2-1, with TRBD2 matching 8 bases. CDR1 is LNHDA and CDR2 is SQIVND in the germline V gene (reference sequence). The CDR3 covers 16 residues. The junction had 11 bases not matched to a gene; V was cut back by 6 bases and J by 4 bases. The CDR3: CASRPSGTRPYNEQFF. As DNA, the CDR3 is TGTGCCAGTAGACCCTCCGGGACTAGACCTTACAATGAGCAGTTCTTC.